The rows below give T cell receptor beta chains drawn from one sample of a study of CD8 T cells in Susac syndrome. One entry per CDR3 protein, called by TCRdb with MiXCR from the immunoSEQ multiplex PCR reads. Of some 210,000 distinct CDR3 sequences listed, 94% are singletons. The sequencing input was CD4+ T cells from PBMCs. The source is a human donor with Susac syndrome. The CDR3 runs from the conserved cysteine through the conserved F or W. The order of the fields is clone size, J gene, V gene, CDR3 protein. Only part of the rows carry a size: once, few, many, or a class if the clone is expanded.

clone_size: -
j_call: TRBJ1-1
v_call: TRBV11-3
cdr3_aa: CASSRDEGITEAFF

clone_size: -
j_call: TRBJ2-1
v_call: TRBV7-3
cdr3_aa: CASSPTGLAGGRQYNEQFF

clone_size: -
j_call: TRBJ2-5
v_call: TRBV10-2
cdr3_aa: CASRDGDNRRRETQYF

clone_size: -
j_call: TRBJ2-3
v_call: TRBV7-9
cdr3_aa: CASSLGAGGSDTQYF

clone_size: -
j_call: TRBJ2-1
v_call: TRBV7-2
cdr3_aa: CASSLKRLPSSYNEQFF

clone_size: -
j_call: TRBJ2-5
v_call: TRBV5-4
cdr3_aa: CASSLEQGKETQYF

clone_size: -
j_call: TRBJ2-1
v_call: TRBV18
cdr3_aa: CASSPSQELTYGQFF

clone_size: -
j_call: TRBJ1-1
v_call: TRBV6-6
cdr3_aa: CASTPPGGQGNTEAFF

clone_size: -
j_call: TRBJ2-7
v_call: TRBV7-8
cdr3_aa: CASSPTGEPYEQYF

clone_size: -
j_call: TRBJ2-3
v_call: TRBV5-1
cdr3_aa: CASSLAGSRDTQYF

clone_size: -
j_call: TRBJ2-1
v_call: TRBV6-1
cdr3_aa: CASSEAVHRHSYNEQFF

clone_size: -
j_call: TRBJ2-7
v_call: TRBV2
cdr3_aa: CASRPDRSYEQYF

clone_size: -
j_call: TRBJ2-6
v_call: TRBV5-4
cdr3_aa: CASSISGSGANVLTF

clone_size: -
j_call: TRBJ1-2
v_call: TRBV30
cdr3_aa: CAWAIRQGAGGYTF

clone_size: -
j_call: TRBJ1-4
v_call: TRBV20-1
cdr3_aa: CSARMTGYNEKLFF

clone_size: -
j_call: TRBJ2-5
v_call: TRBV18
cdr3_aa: CASSPLSGGRETQYF

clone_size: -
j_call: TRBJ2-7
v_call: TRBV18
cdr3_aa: CASSPEAGDGEQYF

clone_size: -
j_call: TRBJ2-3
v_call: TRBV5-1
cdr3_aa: CASSAPGTDTQYF

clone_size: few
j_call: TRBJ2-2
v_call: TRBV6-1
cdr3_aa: CAGRRDSKTGELFF